What follows is one T cell receptor (beta chain) and its context. The data are from a study of blood T cell repertoires in COVID-19. Sequenced by immunoSEQ multiplex PCR; TCRdb stores in-frame clones only, minus some. The profile shows 150,000 to 200,000 clones, around 80% of them singletons. Sequenced material: peripheral blood. The TCR comes from a woman aged 40 to 55 with COVID-19, enrolled during active disease.

Here the CDR3 reads CASSVGQFAGRNTGELFF. The DNA of the CDR3 is TGTGCCAGCAGCGTAGGGCAATTTGCGGGTCGGAACACCGGGGAGCTGTTTTTT. The rearrangement links TRBV9 to TRBJ2-2; a possible D gene is TRBD2 (5 bases). Looked up from germline, CDR1 is SGDLS and CDR2 is YYNGEE. CDR3 length equals 18 residues. Trimming pared 0 bases from V and 1 base from J, leaving 16 bases between.